These 16 T cell receptor beta chains originate from one sample sequenced in a study of T cells in Graves' hyperthyroidism and ophthalmopathy. Amplification yielded TCR beta CDR3 regions, with RNA transcripts as the source. First-round RT-PCR of the TCR CDR3 relied on the HTBI primer set. From the multiplex PCR reads, TCRdb called clonotypes with MiXCR, one entry per CDR3 protein. The sample includes about 600,000 distinct CDR3 sequences, around 14% of them seen just once. Sequencing was performed on blood. These receptor sequences come from a woman younger than 30 with Graves' ophthalmopathy.

A note on this clonotype: The junction differs from germline at one of its ends, possibly a read error. This chain uses TRBV19 with TRBJ2-3, with 11 positions matching TRBD2. CDR1 is LNHDA, CDR2 SQIVND, per germline (reference sequence). The CDR3 runs to 18 residues. The CDR3 coding sequence is TGTGCCAGTAGCATAGGGGGTTCAGGACTAGCGGGTCGGGATACGCAGTATTTT. Translation gives CASSIGGSGLAGRDTQYF.

This clonotype appeared many times. The chain carries TRBV6-2 or TRBV6-3 and TRBJ1-5; D possibly corresponds to TRBD1 (5 bases). Germline V gene sequence: CDR1 MNHEY, CDR2 SVGEGT. The ends were cut back, 2 bases at V and 3 bases at J, with 8 bases in the middle. The CDR3 sequence is 14 residues long. CDR3 nucleotides: TGTGCCAGCAGTTACATGGGGCCCAATCAGCCCCAGCATTTT. It yields the protein CASSYMGPNQPQHF.

V usage is TRBV30 and J usage is TRBJ1-5; tentatively, D is TRBD1 (5 bases). Germline CDR1 is GTSNPN and CDR2 is SVGIG (reference sequence). The CDR3 sequence is 13 residues long. V was cut by 3 bases and J by 6 bases, with 12 bases left in between. CDR3 nucleotides: TGTGCCTGGAGGAGGGGAGACGGTCAGCCCCAGCATTTT. Encoded protein: CAWRRGDGQPQHF.

In its sample, this clonotype was seen many times. This chain uses TRBV11-1 with TRBJ2-1; D is unresolved. CDR1 is SGHAT and CDR2 is FQDESV in the germline V gene (reference sequence). The CDR3 totals 13 residues. V was pared by 5 bases and J by 7 bases, with 12 bases between. CDR3 sequence reads: CASSLRFMNEQFF. The CDR3 DNA reads TGTGCCAGCAGCCTACGGTTTATGAATGAGCAGTTCTTC.

This clonotype was observed a few times. The chain's CDR3 is CASSQEALFNNPYEQYF. CDR3 nucleotide sequence: TGCGCCAGCAGCCAAGAGGCCCTCTTTAATAACCCCTACGAGCAGTACTTC. The V and J genes are TRBV4-1 and TRBJ2-7; D is uncertain. Trimming stripped 0 bases from V and 2 bases from J, with 17 bases between. Germline V gene sequence: CDR1 MGHRA, CDR2 YSYEKL. The CDR3 covers 17 residues.

The rearrangement links TRBV2 to TRBJ2-3; 11 bases map to TRBD2. J gave up 0 bases and V 2 bases, and 13 bases lay outside the gene matches. The CDR3 is 20 amino acids. CDR1 and CDR2 (germline): SNHLY, FYNNEI. In nucleotides, the CDR3 is TGTGCCAGCAGTGAAAGGGGACTAGCGGATTCAAGCTCTAGCACAGATACGCAGTATTTT. Amino acid sequence: CASSERGLADSSSSTDTQYF.

The chain uses TRBV6-5 and TRBJ1-6; no clear D gene. From germline, CDR1 is MNHEY and CDR2 SVGAGI. The CDR3 runs 18 residues. Trimming removed 2 bases at V and 0 bases at J, with 14 bases between. CDR3 loop: CASSYTTPGSSYNSPLHF. In DNA form, the CDR3 reads TGTGCCAGCAGTTACACAACCCCTGGGAGCTCCTATAATTCACCCCTCCACTTT.

This clonotype occurred once. The V call is TRBV3-1, the J call TRBJ1-1; D gene unclear. With 3 bases removed from V and 10 bases from J, the gap between germline ends came to 21 bases. From germline, CDR1 is LGHDT and CDR2 YNNKEL (reference sequence). The CDR3 spans 15 residues. CDR3 nucleotides: TGTGCCAGCAGCCAGTTAAGTCTTGCAGGCCCCGGAGCTTTCTTT. Residues: CASSQLSLAGPGAFF.

The CDR3 protein is CAIRGGRNSGIYNEQFF. Written as DNA, the CDR3 is TGTGCCATCAGGGGGGGACGCAATAGCGGGATCTACAATGAGCAGTTCTTC. V usage is TRBV10-3 and J usage is TRBJ2-1; TRBD2 agrees at 8 bases. J lost 3 bases, V lost 6 bases, and 13 bases had no gene match. Germline assignment: CDR1 ENHRY and CDR2 SYGVKD. The CDR3 is 17 residues long.

This clonotype occurred many times. This chain connects TRBV2 to TRBJ1-6; 9 bases are shared with TRBD1. The ends lost 6 bases at V and 9 bases at J; junction bases unmatched: 6. Germline assignment: CDR1 SNHLY and CDR2 FYNNEI. The CDR3 extends over 14 amino acids. CDR3 protein: CASSGTGPPSPLHF. CDR3 coding DNA: TGTGCCAGCAGCGGGACAGGGCCTCCTTCACCCCTCCACTTT.

In this sample, this clonotype turned up many times. This sequence joins TRBV4-2 and TRBJ2-7; D gene ambiguous. The CDR3 extends over 15 amino acids. Per germline, CDR1 LGHNA and CDR2 YNFKEQ. V gave up 0 bases and J gave up 0 bases, with 9 bases separating them. The chain's CDR3 is CASSQDGASSYEQYF. CDR3 nucleotide sequence: TGTGCCAGCAGCCAAGACGGCGCGAGCTCCTACGAGCAGTACTTC.

This clonotype was seen repeatedly, ten times or more. This chain connects TRBV20-1 to TRBJ2-7, with a possible D match to TRBD2 (5 bases). This CDR3 contains 12 residues. Germline lookup yields CDR1 DFQATT and CDR2 SNEGSKA (reference sequence). V dropped 5 bases and J dropped 5 bases, with 13 bases sitting between them. CDR3 amino acids: CSASSSFDEQYF. The CDR3 DNA reads TGCAGTGCTTCCTCTAGCTTCGACGAGCAGTACTTC.

This clonotype has just a few counts. The chain recombines TRBV9 with TRBJ2-7; D may correspond to TRBD1 or TRBD2 (6 bases each). This CDR3 is built from 15 residues. Germline V gives CDR1 SGDLS, CDR2 YYNGEE. Trimming removed 0 bases at V and 2 bases at J, with 12 bases between. The CDR3 is CASSVGGGLTYEQYF. As DNA, the CDR3 is TGTGCCAGCAGCGTAGGAGGGGGGCTCACCTACGAGCAGTACTTC.

V gene TRBV19 combines with J gene TRBJ1-4; D gene ambiguous. The CDR3 consists of 12 residues. V gave up 4 bases and J gave up 8 bases, with 8 bases separating them. Germline V gene lookup returns CDR1 LNHDA and CDR2 SQIVND (reference sequence). This chain's CDR3 is CASSTTGEKLFF. The CDR3 DNA is TGTGCCAGTAGTACCACGGGGGAAAAACTGTTTTTT.

This clonotype was counted many times. This chain joins TRBV7-9 and TRBJ2-3; 11 nucleotides match TRBD2. From germline, CDR1 is SEHNR and CDR2 FQNEAQ (reference sequence). V shed 4 bases and J 0 bases; nucleotides not matched to a gene: 9. The CDR3 runs to 18 residues. The CDR3 DNA reads as TGTGCCAGCAGCTCCGGGACTAGCGGATACCCTAGCACAGATACGCAGTATTTT. Translation: CASSSGTSGYPSTDTQYF. The variable domain in full, completed from reference TRBV7-9 and TRBJ2-3, reads DTGVSQNPRHKITKRGQNVTFRCDPISEHNRLYWYRQTLGQGPEFLTYFQNEAQLEKSRLLSDRFSAERPKGSFSTLEIQRTEQGDSAMYLCASSSGTSGYPSTDTQYFGPGTRLTVL.

This clonotype has ten or more counts. The chain recombines TRBV30 with TRBJ1-1, with TRBD1 as a possible D gene (5 bases). Germline values: CDR1 GTSNPN, CDR2 SVGIG (reference sequence). The V and J ends lost 2 bases and 7 bases respectively, with 14 bases between them. This CDR3 spans 13 amino acids. CDR3: CAWSRARDLEAFF. The CDR3 nucleotides are TGTGCCTGGAGTAGGGCTAGGGACCTTGAAGCTTTCTTT.